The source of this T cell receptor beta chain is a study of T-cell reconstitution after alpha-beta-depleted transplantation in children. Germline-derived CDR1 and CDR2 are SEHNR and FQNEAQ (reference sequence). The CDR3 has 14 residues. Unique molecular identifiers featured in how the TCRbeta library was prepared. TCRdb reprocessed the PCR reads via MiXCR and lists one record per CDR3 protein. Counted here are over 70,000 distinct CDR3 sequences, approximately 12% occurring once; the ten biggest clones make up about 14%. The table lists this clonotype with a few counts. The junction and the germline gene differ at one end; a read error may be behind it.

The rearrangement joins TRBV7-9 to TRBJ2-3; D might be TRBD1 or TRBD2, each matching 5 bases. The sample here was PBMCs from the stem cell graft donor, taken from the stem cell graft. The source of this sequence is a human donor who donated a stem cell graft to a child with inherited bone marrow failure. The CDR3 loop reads CASSLGGSIDTQYF. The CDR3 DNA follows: TGTGCCAGCAGCTTAGGGGGGAGCATAGATACGCAGTATTTT.